This entry features one T cell receptor beta chain sequence. Trimming cost V 6 bases and J 7 bases, with 19 bases left between them. CDR1 and CDR2 (germline): SNHLY, FYNNEI. The CDR3 extends over 14 amino acids. This sample was included in a study of cytomegalovirus exposure and HLA in healthy donors. Use of 60 Vbeta and 13 Jbeta primers characterized the PCR. Clones were read by immunoSEQ multiplex PCR, and TCRdb kept only the in-frame ones, dropping some. Counted here are about 180,000 clones, approximately 80% occurring once; the ten biggest clones make up more than 0.45%. The sequence derives from a woman between 50 and 59 years old in good health and CMV-seronegative. The chain is built from TRBV2 and TRBJ2-7; TRBD2 is a possible D gene (5 bases). Sequencing used PBMCs. The CDR3 here is CASRVQQATGEQYF. The CDR3, as DNA: TGTGCCAGCAGAGTCCAGCAGGCTACGGGGGAGCAGTACTTC.